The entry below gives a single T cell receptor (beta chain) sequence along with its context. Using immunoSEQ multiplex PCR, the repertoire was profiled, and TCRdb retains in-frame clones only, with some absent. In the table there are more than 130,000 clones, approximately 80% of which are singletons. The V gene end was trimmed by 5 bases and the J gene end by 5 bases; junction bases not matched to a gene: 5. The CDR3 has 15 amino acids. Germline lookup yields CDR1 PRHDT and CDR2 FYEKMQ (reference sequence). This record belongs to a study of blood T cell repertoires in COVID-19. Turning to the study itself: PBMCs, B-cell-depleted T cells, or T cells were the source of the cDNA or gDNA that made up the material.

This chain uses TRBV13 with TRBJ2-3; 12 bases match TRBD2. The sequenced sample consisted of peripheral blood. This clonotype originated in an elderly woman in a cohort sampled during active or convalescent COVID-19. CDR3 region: CASSPSGGAVDTQYF. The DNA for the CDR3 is TGTGCCAGCAGCCCTAGCGGGGGGGCAGTAGATACGCAGTATTTT.